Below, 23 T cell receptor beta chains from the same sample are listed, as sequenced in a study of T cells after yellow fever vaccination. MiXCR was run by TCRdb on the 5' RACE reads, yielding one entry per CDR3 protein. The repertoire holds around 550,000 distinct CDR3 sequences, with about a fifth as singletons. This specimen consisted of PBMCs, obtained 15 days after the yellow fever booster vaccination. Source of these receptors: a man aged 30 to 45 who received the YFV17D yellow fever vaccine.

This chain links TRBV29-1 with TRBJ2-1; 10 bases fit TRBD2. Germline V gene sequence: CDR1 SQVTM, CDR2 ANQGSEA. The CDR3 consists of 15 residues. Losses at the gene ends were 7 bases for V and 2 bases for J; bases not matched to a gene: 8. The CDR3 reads CSGGALAGAYNEQFF. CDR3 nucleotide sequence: TGCAGCGGCGGAGCCCTAGCGGGAGCCTACAATGAGCAGTTCTTC.

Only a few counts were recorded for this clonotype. CDR3 protein: CASSGPPDTQYF. CDR3 in DNA: TGTGCCAGCAGCGGCCCCCCAGATACGCAGTATTTT. The genes are TRBV7-2 and TRBJ2-3, with D unresolved. Trimming shortened V by 5 bases and J by 4 bases, and 7 bases separated the two germline ends. Germline lookup yields CDR1 SGHTA and CDR2 FQGNSA. The CDR3 is made up of 12 amino acids.

The CDR3 nucleotides are TGTGCCAGCAGTAGCGGGATGATCAACACCGGGGAGCTGTTTTTT. Translating it yields CASSSGMINTGELFF. The chain joins TRBV27 to TRBJ2-2; 7 bases line up with TRBD2. Germline assignment: CDR1 MNHEY and CDR2 SMNVEV (reference sequence). The CDR3 is 15 residues long. V lost 5 bases to trimming and J lost 2 bases; unmatched junction nucleotides: 5.

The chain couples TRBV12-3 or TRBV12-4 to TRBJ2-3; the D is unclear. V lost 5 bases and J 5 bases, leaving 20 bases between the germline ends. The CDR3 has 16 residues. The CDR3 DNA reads TGTGCCAGCAGTGGAGATATCTGGGGTAGAGGAGATACGCAGTATTTT. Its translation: CASSGDIWGRGDTQYF.

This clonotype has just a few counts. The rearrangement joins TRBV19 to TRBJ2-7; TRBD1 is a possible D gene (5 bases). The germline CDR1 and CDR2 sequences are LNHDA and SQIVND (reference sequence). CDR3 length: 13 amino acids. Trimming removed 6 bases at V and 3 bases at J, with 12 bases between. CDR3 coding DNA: TGTGCCAGTAGAGAGACAGCAAACTACGAGCAGTACTTC. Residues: CASRETANYEQYF.

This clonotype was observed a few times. This chain's CDR3 is CASSLGASGRAPETQYF. CDR3 sequence (DNA): TGTGCCAGCAGCTTAGGGGCTAGCGGGAGGGCCCCAGAGACCCAGTACTTC. V usage is TRBV7-6 and J usage is TRBJ2-5; 12 bases line up with TRBD2. Germline V gene sequence: CDR1 SGHVS, CDR2 FNYEAQ. The CDR3 loop spans 17 amino acids. After removal of 1 base from V and 4 bases from J, the junction contained 7 bases not matched to a gene.

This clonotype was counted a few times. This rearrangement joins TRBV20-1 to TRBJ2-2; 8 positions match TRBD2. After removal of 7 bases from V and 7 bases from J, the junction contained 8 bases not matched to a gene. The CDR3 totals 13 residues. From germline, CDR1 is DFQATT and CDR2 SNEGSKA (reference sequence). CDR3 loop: CSVSGRRDGELFF. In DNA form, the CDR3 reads TGCAGTGTGAGCGGGAGACGAGACGGGGAGCTGTTTTTT.

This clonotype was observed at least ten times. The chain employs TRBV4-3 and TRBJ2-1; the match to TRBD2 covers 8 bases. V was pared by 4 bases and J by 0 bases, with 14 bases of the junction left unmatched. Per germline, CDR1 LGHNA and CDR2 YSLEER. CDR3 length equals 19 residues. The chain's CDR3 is CASSPQTSARSSSYNEQFF. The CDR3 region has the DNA TGCGCCAGCAGCCCTCAGACTAGCGCGCGGAGCAGCTCCTACAATGAGCAGTTCTTC.

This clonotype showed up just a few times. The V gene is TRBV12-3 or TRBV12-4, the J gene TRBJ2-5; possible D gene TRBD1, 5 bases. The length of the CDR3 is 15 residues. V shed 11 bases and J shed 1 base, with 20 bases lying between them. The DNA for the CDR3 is TGTGCCCCTTTATCAAGGGGTAGGAGCCAAGAGACCCAGTACTTC. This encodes CAPLSRGRSQETQYF.

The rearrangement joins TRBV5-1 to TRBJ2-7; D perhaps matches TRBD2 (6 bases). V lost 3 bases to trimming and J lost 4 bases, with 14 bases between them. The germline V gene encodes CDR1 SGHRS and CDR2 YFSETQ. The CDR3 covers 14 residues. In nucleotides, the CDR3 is TGCGCCAGCAGCTCACAAGCGGGTATATACGAGCAGTACTTC. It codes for CASSSQAGIYEQYF.

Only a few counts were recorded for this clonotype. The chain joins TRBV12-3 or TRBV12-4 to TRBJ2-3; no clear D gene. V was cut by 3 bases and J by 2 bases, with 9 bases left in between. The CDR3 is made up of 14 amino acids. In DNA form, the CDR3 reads TGTGCCAGCAGTTTTGCAAGAACCACAGATACGCAGTATTTT. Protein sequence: CASSFARTTDTQYF.

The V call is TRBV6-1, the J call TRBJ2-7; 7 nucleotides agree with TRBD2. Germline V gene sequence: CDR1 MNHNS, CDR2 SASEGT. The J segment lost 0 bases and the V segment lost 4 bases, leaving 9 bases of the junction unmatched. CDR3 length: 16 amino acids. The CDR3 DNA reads TGTGCCAGCAGTGGGTTAGCGGGTAAAAGCTCCTACGAGCAGTACTTC. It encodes CASSGLAGKSSYEQYF.

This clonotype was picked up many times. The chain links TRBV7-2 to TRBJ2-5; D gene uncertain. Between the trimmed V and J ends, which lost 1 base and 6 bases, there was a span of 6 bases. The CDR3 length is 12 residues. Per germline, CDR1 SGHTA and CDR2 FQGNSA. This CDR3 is CASSLDFKTQYF. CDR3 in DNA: TGTGCCAGCAGCTTAGATTTTAAGACCCAGTACTTC. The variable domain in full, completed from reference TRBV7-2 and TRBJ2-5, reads GAGVSQSPSNKVTEKGKDVELRCDPISGHTALYWYRQSLGQGLEFLIYFQGNSAPDKSGLPSDRFSAERTGGSVSTLTIQRTQQEDSAVYLCASSLDFKTQYFGPGTRLLVL.

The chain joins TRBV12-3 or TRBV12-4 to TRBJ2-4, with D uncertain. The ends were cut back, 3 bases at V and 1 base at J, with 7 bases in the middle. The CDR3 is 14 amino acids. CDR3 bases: TGTGCCAGCAGTTTCTCGGGCGCCAAAAACATTCAGTACTTC. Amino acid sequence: CASSFSGAKNIQYF.

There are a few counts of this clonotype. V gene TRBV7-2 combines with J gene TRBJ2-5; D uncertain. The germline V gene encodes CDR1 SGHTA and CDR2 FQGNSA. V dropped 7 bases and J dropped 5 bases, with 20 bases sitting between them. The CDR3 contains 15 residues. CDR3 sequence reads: CASMGYWLGLETQYF. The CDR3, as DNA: TGTGCCAGCATGGGATACTGGCTAGGATTGGAGACCCAGTACTTC.

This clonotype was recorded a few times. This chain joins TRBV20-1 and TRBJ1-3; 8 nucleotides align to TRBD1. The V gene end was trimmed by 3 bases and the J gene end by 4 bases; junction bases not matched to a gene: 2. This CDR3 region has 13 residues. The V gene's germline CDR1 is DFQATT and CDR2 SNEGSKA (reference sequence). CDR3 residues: CSASGQGGNTIYF. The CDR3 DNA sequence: TGCAGTGCTAGCGGACAGGGAGGAAACACCATATATTTT.

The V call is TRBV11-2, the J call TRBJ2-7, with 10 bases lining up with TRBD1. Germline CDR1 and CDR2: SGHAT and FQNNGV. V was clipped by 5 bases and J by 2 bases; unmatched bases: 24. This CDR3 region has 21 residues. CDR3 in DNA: TGTGCCAGCAGCCCAGAGGGCGCAGGGGACAGGGGACCTATTAGAGCCTACGAGCAGTACTTC. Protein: CASSPEGAGDRGPIRAYEQYF.

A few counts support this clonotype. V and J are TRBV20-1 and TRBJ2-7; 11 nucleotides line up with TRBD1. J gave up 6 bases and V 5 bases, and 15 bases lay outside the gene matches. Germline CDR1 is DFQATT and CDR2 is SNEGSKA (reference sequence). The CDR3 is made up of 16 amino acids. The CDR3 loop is CSAEPLEGTGGSEQYF. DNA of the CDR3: TGCAGTGCTGAGCCTCTGGAGGGGACAGGGGGATCCGAGCAGTACTTC.

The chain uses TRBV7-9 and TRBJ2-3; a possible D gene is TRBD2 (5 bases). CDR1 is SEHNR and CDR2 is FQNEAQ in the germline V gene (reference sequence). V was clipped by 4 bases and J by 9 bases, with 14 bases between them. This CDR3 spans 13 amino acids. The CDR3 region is CASSSPGLKTQYF. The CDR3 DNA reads TGTGCCAGCAGCTCTCCTGGACTGAAGACGCAGTATTTT.

CDR3 sequence: CASSIGGRQVNTEAFF. DNA of the CDR3: TGTGCCAGTAGTATCGGCGGTCGACAGGTCAACACTGAAGCTTTCTTT. The chain employs TRBV19 and TRBJ1-1; perhaps TRBD1 as D (6 bases). V shed 3 bases and J shed 2 bases, with 16 bases lying between them. The CDR3 totals 16 residues. Germline CDR1 LNHDA, CDR2 SQIVND (reference sequence).

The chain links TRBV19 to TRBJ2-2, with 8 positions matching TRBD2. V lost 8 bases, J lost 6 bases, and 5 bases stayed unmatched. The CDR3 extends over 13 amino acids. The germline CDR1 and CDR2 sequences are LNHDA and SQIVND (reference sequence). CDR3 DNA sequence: TGTGCCAGTTTGACTAGCGAGGCCGGGGAGCTGTTTTTT. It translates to CASLTSEAGELFF.

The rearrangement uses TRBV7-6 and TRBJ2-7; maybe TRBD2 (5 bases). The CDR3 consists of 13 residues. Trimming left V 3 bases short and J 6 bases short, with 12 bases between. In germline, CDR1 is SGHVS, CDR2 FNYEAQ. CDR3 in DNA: TGTGCCAGCAGCTTTCACCAGGCGGGCGAGCAGTACTTC. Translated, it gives CASSFHQAGEQYF.

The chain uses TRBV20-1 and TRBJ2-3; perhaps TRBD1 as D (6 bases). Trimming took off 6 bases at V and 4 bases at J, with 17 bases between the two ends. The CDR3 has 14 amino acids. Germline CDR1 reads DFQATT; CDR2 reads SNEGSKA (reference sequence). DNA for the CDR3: TGCAGTGCCGCCGCGGACAGTTTCCCAGATACGCAGTATTTT. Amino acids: CSAAADSFPDTQYF.